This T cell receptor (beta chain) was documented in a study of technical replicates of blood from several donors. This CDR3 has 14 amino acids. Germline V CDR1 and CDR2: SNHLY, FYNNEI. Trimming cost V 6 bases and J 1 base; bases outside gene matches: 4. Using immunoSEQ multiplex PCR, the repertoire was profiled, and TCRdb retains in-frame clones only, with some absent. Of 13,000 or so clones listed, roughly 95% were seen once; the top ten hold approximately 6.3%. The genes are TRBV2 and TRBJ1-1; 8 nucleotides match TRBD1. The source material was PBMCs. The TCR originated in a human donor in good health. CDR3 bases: TGTGCCAGCAGACCCGGACAGGGGAACACTGAAGCTTTCTTT. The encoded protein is CASRPGQGNTEAFF.